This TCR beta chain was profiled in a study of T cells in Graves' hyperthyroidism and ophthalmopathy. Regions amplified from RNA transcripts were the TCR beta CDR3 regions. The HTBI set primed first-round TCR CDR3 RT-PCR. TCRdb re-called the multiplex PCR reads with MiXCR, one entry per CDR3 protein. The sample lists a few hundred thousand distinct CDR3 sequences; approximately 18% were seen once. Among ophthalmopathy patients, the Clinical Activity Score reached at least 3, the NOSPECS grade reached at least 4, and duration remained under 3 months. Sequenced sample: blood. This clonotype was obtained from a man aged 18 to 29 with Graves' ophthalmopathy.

This CDR3 is CASSQTLTGRNSPLHF. CDR3 DNA sequence: TGTGCCAGCAGCCAAACCCTCACAGGGAGAAATTCACCCCTCCACTTT. This chain links TRBV13 with TRBJ1-6; maybe TRBD1 (6 bases). CDR1 is PRHDT and CDR2 is FYEKMQ in the germline V gene (reference sequence). V lost 5 bases and J 7 bases, leaving 18 bases between the germline ends. The CDR3 is 16 residues long. Full variable domain (remainder filled in from reference TRBV13 and TRBJ1-6): AAGVIQSPRHLIKEKRETATLKCYPIPRHDTVYWYQQGPGQDPQFLISFYEKMQSDKGSIPDRFSAQQFSDYHSELNMSSLELGDSALYFCASSQTLTGRNSPLHFGNGTRLTVT.